This TCR beta chain was recovered during a study of PD-1 blockade in mismatch repair-deficient tumors. Overall study context: All were previously treated, progressing patients with about a dozen mismatch repair-deficient cancer types.

All patients were mismatch repair deficient, assessed by either PCR or immunohistochemistry. TCR sequencing covered a few patients who responded to pembrolizumab. To note about this clone: The antigen is not known.

This CDR3 comprises 13 residues. Germline CDR1 SEHNR, CDR2 FQNEAQ (reference sequence). Trimming took 5 bases from V and 0 from J, leaving 7 bases between them. Generated by immunoSEQ multiplex PCR, the TCRdb table keeps only in-frame clones and is missing some. The sample consists of under 95,000 clones, approximately 84% of them appearing once. Overall study results and limits: Rapid post-treatment expansion, then contraction, generally preceding radiologic response, marked tumor-resident clones.

The chain couples TRBV7-9 to TRBJ1-1; D not certain. The source is an adult with mismatch repair-deficient cancer. Sequencing was performed on peripheral blood, taken 12 weeks after starting pembrolizumab. CDR3 sequence reads: CASSIQLNTEAFF. DNA for the CDR3: TGTGCCAGCAGCATACAACTGAACACTGAAGCTTTCTTT.